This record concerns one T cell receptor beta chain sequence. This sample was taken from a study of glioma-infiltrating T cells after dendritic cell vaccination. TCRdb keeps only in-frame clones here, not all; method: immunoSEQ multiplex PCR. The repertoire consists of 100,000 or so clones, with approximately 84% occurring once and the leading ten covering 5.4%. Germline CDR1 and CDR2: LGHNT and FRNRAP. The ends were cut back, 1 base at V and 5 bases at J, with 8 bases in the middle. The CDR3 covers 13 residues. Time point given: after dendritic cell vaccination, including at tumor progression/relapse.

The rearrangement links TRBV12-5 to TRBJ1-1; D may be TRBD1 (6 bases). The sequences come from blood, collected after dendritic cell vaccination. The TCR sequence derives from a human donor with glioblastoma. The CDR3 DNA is TGTGCTAGTGGTTTGGAGCAGGGGACTGAAGCTTTCTTT. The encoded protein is CASGLEQGTEAFF.